The 27 T cell receptor beta chains presented below share a single source sample, sequenced in a study of T cell clonality in common variable immunodeficiency. Study results and limitations: In common variable immunodeficiency, TCR beta chains reportedly carried fewer deletions and N-nucleotide insertions.

TCRdb keeps only in-frame clones here, not all; method: immunoSEQ multiplex PCR. The sample has roughly 30,000 clones, none seen only once. No antigen has been identified for these receptors. The specimen sequenced was peripheral blood mononuclear cells. These receptors originate from a human donor with common variable immunodeficiency.

This clone was recorded many times. The covered CDR3 bases are TGTGCCAGCAGTGTTGAACAGGGGGGGTCCTACGAG. It is translated as CASSVEQGGSYE. The complete CDR3 sequence is CASSVEQGGSYEQYF. The chain joins TRBV6-1 to TRBJ2-7; D possibly corresponds to TRBD1 (8 bases). The read falls 3 residues short of the CDR3 end, and the missing part is taken from the germline J gene. This CDR3 has 15 amino acids. V lost 4 bases and J 1 base, leaving 14 bases between the germline ends. Germline assignment: CDR1 MNHNS and CDR2 SASEGT.

As to this clone: Read coverage stops 3 residues before the CDR3 terminus; the germline J gene supplies the remainder. This chain joins TRBV23-1 and TRBJ1-4, with D perhaps TRBD1 (6 bases). TRBV23-1 is filed as an ORF, its function uncertain. Trimming cost V 2 bases and J 6 bases, with 13 bases left between them. The CDR3 contains 15 residues. The CDR3 spells CASSQVWTVDEKLFF. The DNA read from the CDR3 is TGCGCCAGCAGTCAAGTTTGGACAGTAGATGAAAAA.

A remark on this clone: The sequence runs out 3 residues before the end of the CDR3; the remainder is reconstructed from the germline J gene. The V gene is TRBV7-8, the J gene TRBJ1-2; D ambiguous. The CDR3 runs to 15 residues. Between the trimmed V and J ends, which lost 6 bases and 3 bases, there was a span of 17 bases. Germline lookup yields CDR1 SGHVS and CDR2 FQNEAQ. This CDR3 reads CASSRLGSGDYGYTF. Partial CDR3 DNA: TGTGCCAGCAGTCGTTTAGGGTCCGGTGACTATGGC. Complete variable domain (other parts from reference TRBV7-8 and TRBJ1-2): GAGVSQSPRYKVAKRGQDVALRCDPISGHVSLFWYQQALGQGPEFLTYFQNEAQLDKSGLPSDRFFAERPEGSVSTLKIQRTQQEDSAVYLCASSRLGSGDYGYTFGSGTRLTVV.

This clone showed up just a few times. Read sequence stops 3 residues before the CDR3 end, and the germline J gene provides the missing end. The V call is TRBV19, the J call TRBJ1-4; D unclear. The CDR3 totals 16 residues. The germline V gene has CDR1 LNHDA and CDR2 SQIVND (reference sequence). V lost 5 bases and J 6 bases, leaving 19 bases between the germline ends. CDR3 region: CASSPLLTLAYEKLFF. The sequenced part of the CDR3 DNA is TGTGCCAGTAGTCCATTGCTGACACTGGCATATGAAAAA.

This clone came up a few times. Read data end 3 residues before the CDR3 end; the end is taken from the germline J gene. The chain carries TRBV18 and TRBJ2-3; D not certain. V was trimmed by 3 bases and J by 2 bases, leaving 12 bases between them. Germline CDR1 KGHSH, CDR2 LQKENI. CDR3 length: 15 residues. CDR3 DNA (partial): TGTGCCAGCTCACCCTCCGCACTTAACACAGATACG. It codes for CASSPSALNTDT. The full-length CDR3 reads as CASSPSALNTDTQYF.

This clone was counted only a few times. The DNA ends 3 residues before the CDR3 does, and the rest of the CDR3 is filled in from the germline J gene. The J gene is TRBJ2-5, the V gene TRBV19; 9 bases are a match to TRBD1. CDR3 length: 15 residues. V shed 6 bases, J shed 4 bases, and the junction held 9 bases outside the gene matches. Germline loops: CDR1 LNHDA, CDR2 SQIVND (reference sequence). CDR3 DNA, as far as it was read: TGTGCCAGTAGGAAAAACAGGGGGCTCGGAGAGACC. Its protein product is CASRKNRGLGET. The whole CDR3 protein reads CASRKNRGLGETQYF.

In this sample, this clone turned up many times. The read is 3 residues too short to cover the CDR3 end, so that end is filled in from the germline J gene. The chain couples TRBV5-6 to TRBJ1-4, with D possibly TRBD1 on 5 matching bases. The V gene's germline CDR1 is SGHDT and CDR2 YYEEEE. The CDR3 totals 14 residues. The germline V and J ends were trimmed by 7 bases and 5 bases, with 15 bases remaining between them. CDR3 DNA, as far as it was read: TGTGCCAGCGGGACTCAGGCCCGAAATGAAAAA. This sequence encodes CASGTQARNEK. The whole CDR3 is CASGTQARNEKLFF.

In this sample, this clone turned up many times. The missing CDR3 end, 3 residues past where the read stops, is filled in from the germline J gene. The rearrangement links TRBV29-1 to TRBJ2-7, with a tentative D call TRBD1 (6 bases). The V and J ends lost 3 bases and 5 bases respectively, with 8 bases between them. CDR1 and CDR2 (germline): SQVTM, ANQGSEA. The CDR3 loop spans 11 amino acids. The covered CDR3 bases are TGCAGCGTTGAGTCAGGGGACGAG. This sequence encodes CSVESGDE. In full, the CDR3 reads CSVESGDEQYF.

In this sample, this clone turned up a few times. The read ends 3 residues early relative to the CDR3; the germline J gene fills the gap. This rearrangement joins TRBV18 to TRBJ2-3; D may be TRBD2 (5 bases). This CDR3 has 14 amino acids. CDR1 and CDR2 from the germline V gene are KGHSH and LQKENI. The V gene lost 0 bases and the J gene lost 6 bases, with 10 bases spanning the gap. Partial CDR3 DNA: TGTGCCAGCTCACCACCAGGAAGGACTGATACG. This encodes CASSPPGRTDT. The full CDR3 protein is CASSPPGRTDTQYF.

Note on this clone: The read halts 3 residues ahead of the CDR3 end, with the missing end drawn from the germline J gene. The V gene is TRBV10-2, the J gene TRBJ2-3; 7 bases map to TRBD2. J gave up 1 base and V 6 bases, and 4 bases lay outside the gene matches. Germline CDR1 WSHSY, CDR2 SAAADI. This CDR3 spans 14 amino acids. CDR3 region: CASRVLARTDTQYF. The covered CDR3 bases are TGCGCCAGCAGGGTACTAGCGCGCACAGATACG.

This clone appeared many times. The DNA ends 3 residues before the CDR3 does, and the rest of the CDR3 is filled in from the germline J gene. V usage is TRBV5-6 and J usage is TRBJ1-1; 7 bases are a match to TRBD1. The CDR3 totals 14 residues. CDR1 SGHDT and CDR2 YYEEEE come from the germline V gene. The sequenced CDR3 bases are TGTGCCAGCAGCTTGGGACAGGGCCTAATTGGG. This encodes CASSLGQGLIG. The full CDR3 protein reads CASSLGQGLIGAFF.

Comment on this clone: The observed sequence ends 3 residues before the CDR3 terminus, with the missing tail filled in from the germline J gene. This chain joins TRBV19 and TRBJ2-3, with 9 bases aligning to TRBD2. The CDR3 is 16 residues long. CDR1 and CDR2 from the germline V gene are LNHDA and SQIVND (reference sequence). J was trimmed by 2 bases and V by 4 bases; bases with no gene match: 7. The covered CDR3 bases are TGTGCCAGTAGTAAGTTAGCGGGAGAGGTCACAGATACG. Residues: CASSKLAGEVTDT. The CDR3, in full, reads CASSKLAGEVTDTQYF. The full variable domain, rest sourced from reference TRBV19 and TRBJ2-3, is DGGITQSPKYLFRKEGQNVTLSCEQNLNHDAMYWYRQDPGQGLRLIYYSQIVNDFQKGDIAEGYSVSREKKESFPLTVTSAQKNPTAFYLCASSKLAGEVTDTQYFGPGTRLTVL.

This clone was detected many times. The read terminates 3 residues before the CDR3 end, so the remaining end is supplied by the germline J gene. The chain recombines TRBV5-1 with TRBJ1-2; no clear D gene. Germline assignment: CDR1 SGHRS and CDR2 YFSETQ. CDR3 length equals 13 residues. V was pared by 0 bases and J by 6 bases, with 9 bases between. The chain's CDR3 is CASSLVFGDGYTF. Partial CDR3 DNA: TGCGCCAGCAGCTTGGTGTTCGGGGATGGC.

There are many counts of this clone. The CDR3 extends 3 residues past the end of the read, so its final part is completed from the germline J gene. The chain carries TRBV7-8 and TRBJ2-7; D may be TRBD1 (5 bases). The ends were cut back, 6 bases at V and 3 bases at J, with 18 bases in the middle. The CDR3 loop spans 15 amino acids. The germline V gene has CDR1 SGHVS and CDR2 FQNEAQ. CDR3 region: CASRDGVLGDYEQYF. The sequenced CDR3 bases are TGTGCCAGCAGGGATGGAGTGTTAGGGGACTACGAG.

Of note for this clone: The read ends 3 residues shy of where the CDR3 ends; the end is completed using the germline J gene. This rearrangement joins TRBV7-2 to TRBJ1-1; unclear D gene. From germline, CDR1 is SGHTA and CDR2 FQGNSA. The V end lost 2 bases, the J end lost 4 bases, and 8 bases lay between the germline ends. The CDR3 is 13 amino acids. The DNA read from the CDR3 is TGTGCCAGCAGCTTACTGCGGGGCACTGAA. Protein: CASSLLRGTE. The entire CDR3 sequence reads CASSLLRGTEAFF.

This clone was counted at least ten times. Coverage ceases 3 residues before the CDR3 finishes, and the germline J gene fills in the end. This chain joins TRBV5-1 and TRBJ2-2; 7 bases align to TRBD1. The CDR3 has 16 residues. With 2 bases clipped from V and 2 bases from J, the junction kept 6 bases outside the gene matches. From germline, CDR1 is SGHRS and CDR2 YFSETQ. The covered CDR3 bases are TGCGCCAGCAGCTTATATGGGACAGCTAACACCGGGGAG. Its translation is CASSLYGTANTGE. In full, the CDR3 reads CASSLYGTANTGELFF.

This clone was observed a handful of times. The read comes to an end 3 residues before the CDR3 does, leaving the germline J gene to fill in the end. V is TRBV5-1 and J is TRBJ2-7; D may be TRBD2 (6 bases). Germline CDR1 SGHRS, CDR2 YFSETQ. Trimming cost V 0 bases and J 3 bases, with 10 bases left between them. This CDR3 has 14 amino acids. The CDR3 sequence is CASSLGDWDYEQYF. CDR3 bases read: TGCGCCAGCAGCTTGGGGGACTGGGACTACGAG.

This clone was seen at least ten times. The read ends 3 residues early relative to the CDR3; the germline J gene fills the gap. The chain links TRBV5-1 to TRBJ2-1, with 9 positions matching TRBD2. Germline V gene data show CDR1 as SGHRS and CDR2 as YFSETQ. The ends lost 4 bases at V and 9 bases at J; junction bases unmatched: 11. This CDR3 spans 15 amino acids. Incomplete CDR3 DNA: TGCGCCAGCAGCATAACCGGGACTAGCACCGCTGAG. Its translation: CASSITGTSTAE. The whole CDR3 sequence is CASSITGTSTAEQFF.

This clone was recorded many times. The read finishes 3 residues shy of the CDR3 end, and the germline J gene is used to complete it. The chain joins TRBV18 to TRBJ2-3; 12 bases agree with TRBD2. CDR3 size: 19 residues. J lost 2 bases, V lost 6 bases, and 15 bases had no gene match. Germline V gives CDR1 KGHSH, CDR2 LQKENI. The covered CDR3 bases are TGTGCCAGCTCCGGCCAAAAGTCGACTAGCGGGAGATTCACAGATACG. This encodes CASSGQKSTSGRFTDT. The whole CDR3 reads CASSGQKSTSGRFTDTQYF. Combining the CDR3 with reference TRBV18 and TRBJ2-3 gives the whole variable domain NAGVMQNPRHLVRRRGQEARLRCSPMKGHSHVYWYRQLPEEGLKFMVYLQKENIIDESGMPKERFSAEFPKEGPSILRIQQVVRGDSAAYFCASSGQKSTSGRFTDTQYFGPGTRLTVL.

There are many counts of this clone. The CDR3 end lies 3 residues beyond the end of the read and is filled in from the germline J gene. The gene calls are TRBV5-6 and TRBJ2-3; D is possibly TRBD2 (5 bases). Per the germline V gene, CDR1 is SGHDT and CDR2 is YYEEEE. The CDR3 is 15 residues long. V lost 1 base and J 0 bases, leaving 9 bases between the germline ends. The CDR3 spells CASSLRGPSTDTQYF. The CDR3 DNA, read in part, is TGTGCCAGCAGCTTGAGAGGGCCTAGCACAGATACG. Complete variable domain (other parts from reference TRBV5-6 and TRBJ2-3): DAGVTQSPTHLIKTRGQQVTLRCSPKSGHDTVSWYQQALGQGPQFIFQYYEEEERQRGNFPDRFSGHQFPNYSSELNVNALLLGDSALYLCASSLRGPSTDTQYFGPGTRLTVL.

This clone was observed a few times. The CDR3 goes on 3 residues after the read ends, and that part is filled in from the germline J gene. The J gene is TRBJ2-1, the V gene TRBV5-1, with 9 bases fitting TRBD2. The CDR3 runs 15 residues. With V trimmed by 3 bases and J by 4 bases, 5 bases remained unmatched. Germline values: CDR1 SGHRS, CDR2 YFSETQ. CDR3 sequence reads: CASSWIAGEYNEQFF. Partial CDR3 DNA: TGCGCCAGCAGCTGGATAGCGGGAGAGTACAATGAG. Based on the CDR3 plus reference TRBV5-1 and TRBJ2-1, the full variable domain is KAGVTQTPRYLIKTRGQQVTLSCSPISGHRSVSWYQQTPGQGLQFLFEYFSETQRNKGNFPGRFSGRQFSNSRSEMNVSTLELGDSALYLCASSWIAGEYNEQFFGPGTRLTVL.

This clone was detected ten times or more. CDR3 residues: CASSWDRGSPRELFF. CDR3 DNA, as far as it was read: TGCGCCAGCAGCTGGGACAGGGGCAGTCCGAGGGAG. The chain couples TRBV5-1 to TRBJ2-2; TRBD1 matches at 10 bases. The read comes to an end 3 residues before the CDR3 does, leaving the germline J gene to fill in the end. After removal of 3 bases from V and 9 bases from J, the junction contained 8 bases not matched to a gene. This CDR3 contains 15 residues. Germline loops: CDR1 SGHRS, CDR2 YFSETQ.

This clone was seen a few times. The DNA ends 3 residues before the CDR3 does, and the rest of the CDR3 is filled in from the germline J gene. The V call is TRBV19, the J call TRBJ2-2, with D possibly being TRBD1 (7 bases). Germline V CDR1 and CDR2: LNHDA, SQIVND (reference sequence). The CDR3 runs 14 residues. The V gene lost 5 bases and the J gene lost 6 bases, with 13 bases spanning the gap. CDR3 sequence: CASSGGTAPGELFF. The DNA read from the CDR3 is TGTGCCAGTAGTGGCGGGACAGCCCCCGGGGAG.

At least ten counts were recorded for this clone. Read coverage stops 3 residues before the CDR3 terminus; the germline J gene supplies the remainder. The chain has TRBV29-1 and TRBJ1-5; D remains unclear. There are 13 residues in the CDR3. Between the trimmed V and J ends, which lost 4 bases and 6 bases, there was a span of 13 bases. Germline assignment: CDR1 SQVTM and CDR2 ANQGSEA. The sequenced part of the CDR3 DNA is TGCAGCGTTGGCCTCCAGGTGGGTCAGCCC. Protein product: CSVGLQVGQP. The full CDR3 reads CSVGLQVGQPQHF.

In this sample, this clone turned up a few times. CDR3 residues: CASHIRSYGYTF. CDR3 DNA, as far as it was read: TGTGCCAGCCACATTCGAAGCTATGGC. The chain links TRBV19 to TRBJ1-2; D gene unclear. With the read ending 3 residues before the CDR3 end, the germline J gene is used to fill in that end. V was cut by 9 bases and J by 4 bases, with 12 bases left in between. The CDR3 extends over 12 amino acids. Germline assignment: CDR1 LNHDA and CDR2 SQIVND (reference sequence).

Comment on this clone: Sequencing ends 3 residues short of the CDR3 end; the germline J gene provides the rest. The genes are TRBV6-1 and TRBJ2-3; D unresolved. The CDR3 extends over 15 amino acids. The germline V gene encodes CDR1 MNHNS and CDR2 SASEGT. V gave up 0 bases and J gave up 7 bases, with 14 bases separating them. The CDR3 bases that were read are TGTGCCAGCAGTGAAGCGCCGAGCCGATCTAATACG. Protein product: CASSEAPSRSNT. The CDR3 as a whole reads CASSEAPSRSNTQYF.

This clone was seen ten or more times. Coverage ceases 3 residues before the CDR3 finishes, and the germline J gene fills in the end. The chain has TRBV29-1 and TRBJ2-3; perhaps D is TRBD1 or TRBD2 (5 bases each). V was cut by 6 bases and J by 3 bases, with 16 bases left in between. The CDR3 covers 14 residues. CDR1 and CDR2 (germline): SQVTM, ANQGSEA. The CDR3 reads CSVSPRAGTDTQYF. CDR3 bases read: TGCAGCGTCTCCCCGAGGGCAGGGACAGATACG.